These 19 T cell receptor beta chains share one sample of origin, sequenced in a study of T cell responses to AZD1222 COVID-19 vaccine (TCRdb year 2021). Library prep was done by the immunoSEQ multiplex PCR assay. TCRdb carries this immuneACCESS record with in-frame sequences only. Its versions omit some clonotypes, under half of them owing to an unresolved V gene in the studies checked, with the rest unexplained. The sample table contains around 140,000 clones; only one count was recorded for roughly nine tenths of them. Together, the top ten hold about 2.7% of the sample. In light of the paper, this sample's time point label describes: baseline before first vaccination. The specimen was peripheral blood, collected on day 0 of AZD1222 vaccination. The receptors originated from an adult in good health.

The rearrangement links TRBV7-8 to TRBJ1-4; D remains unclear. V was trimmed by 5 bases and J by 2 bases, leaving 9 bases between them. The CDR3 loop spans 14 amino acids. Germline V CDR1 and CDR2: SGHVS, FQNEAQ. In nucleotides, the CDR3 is TGTGCCAGCAGCCGTCGGTGGACTAATGAAAAACTGTTTTTT. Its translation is CASSRRWTNEKLFF.

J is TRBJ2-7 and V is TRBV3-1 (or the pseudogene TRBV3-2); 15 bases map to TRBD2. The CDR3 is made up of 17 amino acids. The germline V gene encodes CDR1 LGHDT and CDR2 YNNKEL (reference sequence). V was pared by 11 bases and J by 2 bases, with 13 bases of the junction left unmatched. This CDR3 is CARLVGLAGGVPYEQYF. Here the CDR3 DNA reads TGTGCCCGATTAGTGGGACTAGCGGGGGGAGTCCCCTACGAGCAGTACTTC.

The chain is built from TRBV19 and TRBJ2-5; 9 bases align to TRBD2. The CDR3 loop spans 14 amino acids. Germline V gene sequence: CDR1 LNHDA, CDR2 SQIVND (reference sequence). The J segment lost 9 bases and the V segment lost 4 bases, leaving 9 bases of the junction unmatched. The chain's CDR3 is CASSTSGISKAQYF. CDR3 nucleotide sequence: TGTGCCAGTAGTACTAGCGGGATATCCAAGGCCCAGTACTTC.

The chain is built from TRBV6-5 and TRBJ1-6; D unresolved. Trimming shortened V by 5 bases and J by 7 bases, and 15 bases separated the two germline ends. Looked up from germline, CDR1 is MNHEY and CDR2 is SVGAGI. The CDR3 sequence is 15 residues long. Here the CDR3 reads CASSPSLIGNSPLHF. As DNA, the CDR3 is TGTGCCAGCAGTCCTTCCTTGATCGGGAATTCACCCCTCCACTTT.

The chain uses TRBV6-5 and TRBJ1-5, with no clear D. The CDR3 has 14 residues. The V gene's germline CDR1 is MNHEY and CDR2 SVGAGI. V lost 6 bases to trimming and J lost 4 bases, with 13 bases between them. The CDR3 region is CASRAWTGNQPQHF. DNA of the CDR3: TGTGCCAGCAGAGCCTGGACGGGGAATCAGCCCCAGCATTTT.

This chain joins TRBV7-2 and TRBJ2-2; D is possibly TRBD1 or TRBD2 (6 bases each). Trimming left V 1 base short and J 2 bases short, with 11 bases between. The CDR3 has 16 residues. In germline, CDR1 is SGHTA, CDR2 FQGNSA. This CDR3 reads CASSLGGAVNTGELFF. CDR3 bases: TGTGCCAGCAGCTTAGGGGGGGCCGTAAACACCGGGGAGCTGTTTTTT.

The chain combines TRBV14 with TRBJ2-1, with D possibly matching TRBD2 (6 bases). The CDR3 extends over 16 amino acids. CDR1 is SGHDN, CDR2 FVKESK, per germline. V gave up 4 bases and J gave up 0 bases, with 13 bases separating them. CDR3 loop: CASSRTLASSYNEQFF. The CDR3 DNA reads TGTGCCAGCAGCCGAACCCTAGCGAGCTCCTACAATGAGCAGTTCTTC.

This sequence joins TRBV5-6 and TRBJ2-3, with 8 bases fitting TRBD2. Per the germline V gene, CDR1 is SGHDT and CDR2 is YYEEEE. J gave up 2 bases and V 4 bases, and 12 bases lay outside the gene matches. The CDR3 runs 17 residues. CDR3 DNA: TGTGCCAGCAGCCTGCCCGGCTGGCGGGGGGTCACAGATACGCAGTATTTT. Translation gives CASSLPGWRGVTDTQYF.

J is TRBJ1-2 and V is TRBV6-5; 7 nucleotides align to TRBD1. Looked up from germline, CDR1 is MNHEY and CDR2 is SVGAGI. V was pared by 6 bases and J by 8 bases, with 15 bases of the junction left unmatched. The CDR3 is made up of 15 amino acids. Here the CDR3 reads CASSRPSTGHYGYTF. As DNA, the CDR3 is TGTGCCAGCAGCCGACCCTCGACAGGGCATTACGGCTACACCTTC.

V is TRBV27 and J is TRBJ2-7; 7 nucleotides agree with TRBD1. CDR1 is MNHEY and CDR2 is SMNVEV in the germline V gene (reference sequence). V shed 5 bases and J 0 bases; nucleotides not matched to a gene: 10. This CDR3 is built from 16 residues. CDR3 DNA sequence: TGTGCCAGCAGTATAAACAGGGGCCTCCCCTCCTACGAGCAGTACTTC. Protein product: CASSINRGLPSYEQYF.

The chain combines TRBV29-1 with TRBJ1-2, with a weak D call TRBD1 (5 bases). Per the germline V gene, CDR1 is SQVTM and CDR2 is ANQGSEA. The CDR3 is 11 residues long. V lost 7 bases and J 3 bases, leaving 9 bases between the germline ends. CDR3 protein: CSDLTDYGYTF. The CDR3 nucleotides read TGCAGCGACCTGACAGACTATGGCTACACCTTC.

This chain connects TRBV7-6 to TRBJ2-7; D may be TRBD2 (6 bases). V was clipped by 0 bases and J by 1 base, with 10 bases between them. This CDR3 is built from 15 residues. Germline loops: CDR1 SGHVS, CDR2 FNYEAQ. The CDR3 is CASSLAGGTSYEQYF. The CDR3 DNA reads TGTGCCAGCAGCTTAGCCGGTGGGACTTCCTACGAGCAGTACTTC. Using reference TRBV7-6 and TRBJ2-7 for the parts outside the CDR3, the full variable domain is GAGVSQSPRYKVTKRGQDVALRCDPISGHVSLYWYRQALGQGPEFLTYFNYEAQQDKSGLPNDRFSAERPEGSISTLTIQRTEQRDSAMYRCASSLAGGTSYEQYFGPGTRLTVT.

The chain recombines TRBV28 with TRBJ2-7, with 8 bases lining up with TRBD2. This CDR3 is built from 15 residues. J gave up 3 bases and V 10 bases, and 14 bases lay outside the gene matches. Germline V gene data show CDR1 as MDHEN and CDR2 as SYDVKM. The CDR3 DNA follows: TGTGCCACCGCGGTCCGTATAGCGGGGCTCTACGAGCAGTACTTC. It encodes CATAVRIAGLYEQYF.

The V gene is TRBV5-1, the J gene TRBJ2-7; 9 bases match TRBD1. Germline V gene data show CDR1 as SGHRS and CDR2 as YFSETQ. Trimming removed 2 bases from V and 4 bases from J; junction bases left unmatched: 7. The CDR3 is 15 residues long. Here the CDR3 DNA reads TGCGCCAGCAGCTTTCGGGGACAGGGACCATACGAGCAGTACTTC. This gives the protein CASSFRGQGPYEQYF.

CDR3 sequence reads: CASSRSGGTYEQYF. The DNA of the CDR3 is TGTGCCAGCAGCCGTAGCGGGGGAACCTACGAGCAGTACTTC. The V gene is TRBV4-2, the J gene TRBJ2-7, with 9 bases lining up with TRBD2. Per the germline V gene, CDR1 is LGHNA and CDR2 is YNFKEQ. The CDR3 totals 14 residues. J lost 2 bases, V lost 4 bases, and 3 bases had no gene match.

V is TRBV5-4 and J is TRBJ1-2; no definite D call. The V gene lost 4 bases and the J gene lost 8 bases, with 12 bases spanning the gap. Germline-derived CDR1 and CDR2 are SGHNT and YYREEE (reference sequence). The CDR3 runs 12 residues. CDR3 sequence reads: CASSLEELGYTF. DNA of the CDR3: TGTGCCAGCAGCCTGGAAGAGTTGGGCTACACCTTC.

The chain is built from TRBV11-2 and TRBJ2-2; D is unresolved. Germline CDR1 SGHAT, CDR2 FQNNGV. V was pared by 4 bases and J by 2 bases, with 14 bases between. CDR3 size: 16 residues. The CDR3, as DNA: TGTGCCAGCAGCTCCTTACGGGCAGGAAACACCGGGGAGCTGTTTTTT. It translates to CASSSLRAGNTGELFF.

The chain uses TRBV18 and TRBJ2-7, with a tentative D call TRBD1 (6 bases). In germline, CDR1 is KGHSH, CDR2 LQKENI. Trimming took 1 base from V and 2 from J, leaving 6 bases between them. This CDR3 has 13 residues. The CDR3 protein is CASSPRTAYEQYF. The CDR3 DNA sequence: TGTGCCAGCTCACCACGGACAGCCTACGAGCAGTACTTC.

The CDR3 region is CASTPLSPNYGYTF. The CDR3 DNA follows: TGTGCCAGCACCCCCCTGTCACCTAACTATGGCTACACCTTC. V usage is TRBV28 and J usage is TRBJ1-2; D remains unclear. The CDR3 loop spans 14 amino acids. The V gene's germline CDR1 is MDHEN and CDR2 SYDVKM. V lost 7 bases and J 0 bases, leaving 12 bases between the germline ends.